This T cell receptor beta chain is drawn from a study of T cell responses to AZD1222 COVID-19 vaccine. A word on this clone: Its antigen is not identified.

Study-level points and caveats: Donors were largely white British and mainly female; clonal diversity was possibly underestimated.

Assay used: immunoSEQ multiplex PCR; TCRdb lists only in-frame clones, some missing. The table shows around 120,000 clones, with 90% to 95% occurring only once. The clonotype comes from an adult in good health. The sample was peripheral blood, taken on day 0 of AZD1222 vaccination.

The CDR3 loop is CASSLGWAPYGYTF. In DNA, the CDR3 is TGTGCCAGCAGCTTGGGGTGGGCCCCCTATGGCTACACCTTC. V usage is TRBV5-5 and J usage is TRBJ1-2; D call uncertain. V shed 0 bases and J shed 4 bases, with 10 bases lying between them. This CDR3 is built from 14 residues. The V gene's germline CDR1 is SGHKS and CDR2 YYEKEE (reference sequence).